One T cell receptor (beta chain) is described in this entry. Per the original data handling: Nucleated cell counts were estimated from reference gene primer amplification. Using immunoSEQ multiplex PCR, the repertoire was profiled, and TCRdb retains in-frame clones only, with some absent. V, J and clone size reflect that table, while D and trimming were determined from the DNA. The table records about 100,000 clones, approximately 84% of them present only once. The sample belongs to a study of blood T cell repertoires in COVID-19. Overall study context: Whether acute or convalescent, the COVID-19 samples came from the United States, Italy and Spain. PBMCs, B-cell-depleted T cells, or T cells were the source of the cDNA or gDNA that made up the material.

The J segment lost 1 base and the V segment lost 5 bases, leaving 4 bases of the junction unmatched. Per germline, CDR1 SEHNR and CDR2 FQNEAQ (reference sequence). The CDR3 has 14 residues. The receptor comes from a man aged 40-49 years with active or convalescent COVID-19. Sequences were obtained from peripheral blood. The chain uses TRBV7-9 and TRBJ1-1; 7 bases are a match to TRBD1. CDR3 in amino acids: CASSRTGTNTEAFF. The CDR3 DNA sequence: TGTGCCAGCAGCCGGACAGGCACGAACACTGAAGCTTTCTTT.